The 25 T cell receptor beta chains in this list originate from one sample, sequenced in a study of blood T cell repertoires in COVID-19. Libraries were prepared by immunoSEQ multiplex PCR; TCRdb keeps only in-frame clonotypes and omits some of them. In the table there are about 54,000 clones, 75% to 90% of which are singletons. The material sequenced was peripheral blood. Source of these receptors: a woman aged 60-75 years with acute or convalescent COVID-19.

The chain employs TRBV7-8 and TRBJ2-7, with 14 nucleotides matching TRBD2. Per germline, CDR1 SGHVS and CDR2 FQNEAQ. CDR3 size: 15 residues. V shed 6 bases, J shed 3 bases, and the junction held 4 bases outside the gene matches. For the CDR3, the DNA is TGTGCCAGCAGTGGGACTAGCGGGGGTATCTACGAGCAGTACTTC. This encodes CASSGTSGGIYEQYF. Using reference TRBV7-8 and TRBJ2-7 for the parts outside the CDR3, the full variable domain is GAGVSQSPRYKVAKRGQDVALRCDPISGHVSLFWYQQALGQGPEFLTYFQNEAQLDKSGLPSDRFFAERPEGSVSTLKIQRTQQEDSAVYLCASSGTSGGIYEQYFGPGTRLTVT.

The rearrangement joins TRBV2 to TRBJ2-1, with 11 bases matching TRBD1. J was trimmed by 7 bases and V by 8 bases; bases with no gene match: 13. Germline CDR1 SNHLY, CDR2 FYNNEI. The CDR3 contains 16 residues. CDR3 in DNA: TGTGCCAGCGCGTGGAAGTCCGGGACAGGGGGGAATGAGCAGTTCTTC. Its translation is CASAWKSGTGGNEQFF.

For this clone: Other DNA sequences within the sample encode an identical CDR3. The J gene is TRBJ2-2, the V gene TRBV5-1; D uncertain. The CDR3 spans 15 residues. Trimming shortened V by 1 base and J by 0 bases, and 7 bases separated the two germline ends. Germline V gene lookup returns CDR1 SGHRS and CDR2 YFSETQ. CDR3 nucleotide sequence: TGCGCCAGCAGCTTGAGCAGCGCGAACACCGGGGAGCTGTTTTTT. It encodes CASSLSSANTGELFF.

This clone was picked up one time. This chain joins TRBV27 and TRBJ1-2; TRBD1 agrees at 7 bases. The length of the CDR3 is 17 residues. V lost 3 bases to trimming and J lost 3 bases; unmatched junction nucleotides: 13. Germline CDR1 reads MNHEY; CDR2 reads SMNVEV (reference sequence). Here the CDR3 DNA reads TGTGCCAGCAGTTTGTCCCCGGGACAGAGGAACTACTATGGCTACACCTTC. Protein product: CASSLSPGQRNYYGYTF.

This clone has just a few counts. V is TRBV2 and J is TRBJ2-7, with D perhaps matching TRBD1 (6 bases). Germline assignment: CDR1 SNHLY and CDR2 FYNNEI. Trimming stripped 2 bases from V and 0 bases from J, with 8 bases between. CDR3 length: 14 residues. The CDR3 sequence is CASSEQGSSYEQYF. CDR3 in DNA: TGTGCCAGCAGTGAACAGGGGAGCTCCTACGAGCAGTACTTC.

This clone came up a few times. This sequence joins TRBV2 and TRBJ2-2; perhaps TRBD2 as D (5 bases). Germline lookup yields CDR1 SNHLY and CDR2 FYNNEI. Trimming shortened V by 1 base and J by 6 bases, and 15 bases separated the two germline ends. The CDR3 is 16 residues long. In DNA form, the CDR3 reads TGTGCCAGCAGTGAAGGAGGGTTTTGGGGTGCCGGGGAGCTGTTTTTT. Its translation is CASSEGGFWGAGELFF.

This clone has only one observation. The chain couples TRBV7-8 to TRBJ2-3; the D is unclear. CDR3 length: 14 residues. CDR1 is SGHVS and CDR2 is FQNEAQ in the germline V gene. Deletions cut 1 base from V and 1 base from J, with 6 bases between. The CDR3 loop reads CASSLGAGTDTQYF. CDR3 DNA sequence: TGTGCCAGCAGCTTAGGGGCAGGCACAGATACGCAGTATTTT.

The CDR3: CAISGAVNNQPQHF. In DNA form, the CDR3 reads TGTGCCATCTCAGGGGCGGTCAACAATCAGCCCCAGCATTTT. The rearrangement uses TRBV15 and TRBJ1-5; D perhaps matches TRBD1 (6 bases). This CDR3 is built from 14 residues. From germline, CDR1 is LNHNV and CDR2 YYDKDF (reference sequence). V was pared by 10 bases and J by 3 bases, with 16 bases between. The whole variable domain, remainder taken from reference TRBV15 and TRBJ1-5, is DAMVIQNPRYQVTQFGKPVTLSCSQTLNHNVMYWYQQKSSQAPKLLFHYYDKDFNNEADTPDNFQSRRPNTSFCFLDIRSPGLGDTAMYLCAISGAVNNQPQHFGDGTRLSIL.

V usage is TRBV18 and J usage is TRBJ1-4; D gene unclear. Germline values: CDR1 KGHSH, CDR2 LQKENI. V dropped 3 bases and J dropped 0 bases, with 8 bases sitting between them. The CDR3 has 15 amino acids. The CDR3 loop reads CASSPETTTNEKLFF. In DNA form, the CDR3 reads TGTGCCAGCTCACCGGAGACTACAACTAATGAAAAACTGTTTTTT.

The chain recombines TRBV28 with TRBJ1-1; 7 bases align to TRBD1. The CDR3 runs 17 residues. V was pared by 4 bases and J by 0 bases, with 11 bases of the junction left unmatched. The germline V gene has CDR1 MDHEN and CDR2 SYDVKM. CDR3 nucleotides: TGTGCCAGCAGTTCAAAACGACAGGGACGGATGAACACTGAAGCTTTCTTT. Translated, it gives CASSSKRQGRMNTEAFF.

This clone showed up just once. At the DNA level, this CDR3 is encoded by other sequences in the same sample as well. Written as DNA, the CDR3 is TGTGCCAGCCGTTTGCGGGAATCCTACGAGCAGTACTTC. It codes for CASRLRESYEQYF. This chain uses TRBV6-5 with TRBJ2-7, with D tentatively TRBD2 (6 bases). Germline V gene sequence: CDR1 MNHEY, CDR2 SVGAGI. This CDR3 is built from 13 residues. The V end lost 8 bases, the J end lost 1 base, and 12 bases lay between the germline ends.

The chain carries TRBV19 and TRBJ1-1; D gene ambiguous. Germline loops: CDR1 LNHDA, CDR2 SQIVND (reference sequence). V was pared by 7 bases and J by 1 base, with 10 bases between. This CDR3 region has 13 residues. CDR3: CASKNTGNTEAFF. DNA for the CDR3: TGTGCCAGTAAGAACACGGGGAACACTGAAGCTTTCTTT.

The genes are TRBV20-1 and TRBJ2-3; a possible D gene is TRBD2 (7 bases). The CDR3 has 18 amino acids. Trimming shortened V by 3 bases and J by 0 bases, and 22 bases separated the two germline ends. Germline V gene lookup returns CDR1 DFQATT and CDR2 SNEGSKA (reference sequence). CDR3 sequence: CSASLGGDNVLSTDTQYF. CDR3 sequence (DNA): TGCAGTGCTAGTTTAGGGGGGGACAACGTGCTTAGCACAGATACGCAGTATTTT.

The rearrangement links TRBV5-1 to TRBJ1-2; D call uncertain. The CDR3 length is 12 residues. Between the trimmed V and J ends, which lost 4 bases and 1 base, there was a span of 5 bases. Germline V gene sequence: CDR1 SGHRS, CDR2 YFSETQ. CDR3 sequence reads: CASSPRNYGYTF. The DNA of the CDR3 is TGCGCCAGCAGCCCTCGTAACTATGGCTACACCTTC.

DNA of the CDR3: TGTGCCAGCAGCCCAGACAGTCACACTGAAGCTTTCTTT. Its translation is CASSPDSHTEAFF. The V gene is TRBV7-3, the J gene TRBJ1-1; a possible D gene is TRBD1 (5 bases). CDR3 length: 13 amino acids. In germline, CDR1 is SGHTA, CDR2 FQGTGA. V gave up 5 bases and J gave up 3 bases, with 10 bases separating them.

The V and J genes are TRBV7-2 and TRBJ1-3; TRBD1 is a possible D gene (5 bases). The germline V and J ends were trimmed by 5 bases and 4 bases, with 12 bases remaining between them. Germline values: CDR1 SGHTA, CDR2 FQGNSA. CDR3 size: 14 residues. CDR3 nucleotide sequence: TGTGCCAGCAGCGCGCCAGGGTCGGGAAACACCATATATTTT. Protein sequence: CASSAPGSGNTIYF. Complete variable domain (other parts from reference TRBV7-2 and TRBJ1-3): GAGVSQSPSNKVTEKGKDVELRCDPISGHTALYWYRQSLGQGLEFLIYFQGNSAPDKSGLPSDRFSAERTGGSVSTLTIQRTQQEDSAVYLCASSAPGSGNTIYFGEGSWLTVV.

This chain connects TRBV7-3 to TRBJ1-5; D may be TRBD1 (5 bases). Germline V lookup: CDR1 SGHTA, CDR2 FQGTGA. The CDR3 runs to 13 residues. Trimming took 6 bases from V and 2 from J, leaving 8 bases between them. CDR3: CASSPGGNQPQHF. Written as DNA, the CDR3 is TGTGCCAGCAGTCCGGGGGGCAATCAGCCCCAGCATTTT.

The rearrangement joins TRBV7-9 to TRBJ2-1; 8 nucleotides line up with TRBD2. CDR1 SEHNR and CDR2 FQNEAQ come from the germline V gene (reference sequence). This CDR3 has 18 residues. Trimming removed 5 bases from V and 6 bases from J; junction bases left unmatched: 18. The CDR3 coding sequence is TGTGCCAGCAGCCAAACTTCGCTTGGGACTAGGATAGTCAATGAGCAGTTCTTC. It is translated as CASSQTSLGTRIVNEQFF.

J is TRBJ1-1 and V is TRBV2; 8 bases are a match to TRBD1. Unmatched junction bases numbered 16, after V lost 7 bases and J lost 0 bases. This CDR3 has 18 residues. Germline V gene data show CDR1 as SNHLY and CDR2 as FYNNEI. The CDR3 loop is CASTRPGQGAWLNTEAFF. The CDR3 DNA follows: TGTGCCAGCACACGACCCGGACAGGGTGCATGGTTGAACACTGAAGCTTTCTTT.

The rearrangement links TRBV9 to TRBJ2-5, with D perhaps TRBD2 (5 bases). V lost 0 bases and J 4 bases, leaving 16 bases between the germline ends. Germline CDR1 is SGDLS and CDR2 is YYNGEE. The CDR3 extends over 16 amino acids. The CDR3, as DNA: TGTGCCAGCAGCGTAGGTCGAGCGGTCACGGGAGAGACCCAGTACTTC. It encodes CASSVGRAVTGETQYF.

This sequence joins TRBV11-2 and TRBJ1-2; D not certain. The germline V gene encodes CDR1 SGHAT and CDR2 FQNNGV. V lost 2 bases to trimming and J lost 2 bases, with 9 bases between them. The CDR3 is 14 amino acids. The CDR3, as DNA: TGTGCCAGCAGCTTACAGGAAGGCAACTATGGCTACACCTTC. This translates into CASSLQEGNYGYTF.

By proportion, this clone is medium-sized. This rearrangement joins TRBV2 to TRBJ2-2, with a tentative D call TRBD2 (6 bases). The CDR3 consists of 13 residues. Per germline, CDR1 SNHLY and CDR2 FYNNEI. Trimming stripped 1 base from V and 7 bases from J, with 7 bases between. This CDR3 is CASSEGAGGELFF. CDR3 DNA: TGTGCCAGCAGTGAAGGAGCGGGCGGGGAGCTGTTTTTT.

This rearrangement joins TRBV5-5 to TRBJ2-7; D is perhaps TRBD2 (6 bases). The CDR3 loop spans 14 amino acids. Germline assignment: CDR1 SGHKS and CDR2 YYEKEE (reference sequence). V was cut by 4 bases and J by 2 bases, with 13 bases left in between. The CDR3 sequence: CASSPGTYTYEQYF. CDR3 sequence (DNA): TGTGCCAGCAGCCCAGGGACTTACACCTACGAGCAGTACTTC.

This clone was seen a single time. V is TRBV6-4 and J is TRBJ2-3, with 8 nucleotides matching TRBD1. Germline V CDR1 and CDR2: MRHNA, SNTAGT. This CDR3 has 15 amino acids. V dropped 4 bases and J dropped 4; count of bases not matched to a gene: 7. CDR3 in DNA: TGTGCCAGCAGTGTTACAGGGGGTAAATCAGATACGCAGTATTTT. This codes for CASSVTGGKSDTQYF.

The J gene is TRBJ2-2, the V gene TRBV30; no firm D call. CDR3 length: 15 residues. Germline CDR1 GTSNPN, CDR2 SVGIG (reference sequence). Trimming cost V 0 bases and J 1 base, with 9 bases left between them. The CDR3 coding sequence is TGTGCCTGGAGTGTATCGGTAGTGAACACCGGGGAGCTGTTTTTT. This gives the protein CAWSVSVVNTGELFF. Full variable domain (rest looked up from reference TRBV30 and TRBJ2-2): SQTIHQWPATLVQPVGSPLSLECTVEGTSNPNLYWYRQAAGRGLQLLFYSVGIGQISSEVPQNLSASRPQDRQFILSSKKLLLSDSGFYLCAWSVSVVNTGELFFGEGSRLTVL.